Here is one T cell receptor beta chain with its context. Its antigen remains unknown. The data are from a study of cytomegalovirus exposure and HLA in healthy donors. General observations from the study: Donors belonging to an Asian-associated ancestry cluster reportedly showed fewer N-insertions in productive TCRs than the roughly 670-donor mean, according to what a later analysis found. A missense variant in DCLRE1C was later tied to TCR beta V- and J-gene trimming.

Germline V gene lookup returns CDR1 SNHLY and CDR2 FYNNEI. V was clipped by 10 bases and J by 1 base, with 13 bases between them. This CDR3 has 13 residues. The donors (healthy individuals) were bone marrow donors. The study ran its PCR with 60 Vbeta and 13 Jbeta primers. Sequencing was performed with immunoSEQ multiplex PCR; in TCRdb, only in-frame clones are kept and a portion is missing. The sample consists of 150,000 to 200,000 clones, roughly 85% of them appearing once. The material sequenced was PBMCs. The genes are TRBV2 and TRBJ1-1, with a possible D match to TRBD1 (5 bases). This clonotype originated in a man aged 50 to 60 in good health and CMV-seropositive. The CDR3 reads CATSPQGNTEAFF. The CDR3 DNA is TGTGCCACCTCGCCGCAGGGGAACACTGAAGCTTTCTTT.